The clone carrying this T cell receptor (beta chain) was found once. Antigen unknown. The data originate from a study of tumor-infiltrating lymphocytes in localized non-small cell lung cancer. Study context: Each patient gave resected tumor and non-adjacent uninvolved lung tissue.

Assay: immunoSEQ multiplex PCR; the TCRdb copy retains only in-frame clones and omits some. The data hold 7,000 to 8,500 clones, with around three quarters observed a single time. Findings and caveats of the study: Higher tumor T cell infiltration than in uninvolved lung was supported by TCRbeta sequencing. T-cell fraction did not differ between immunotypes IM1 and IM2.

The specimen was lung tumor tissue. The sequence derives from a human donor with non-small cell lung cancer.

The CDR3 DNA reads as TGCAGCGTTGTCAGGTTCATGAACACTGAAGCTTTCTTT. Its translation: CSVVRFMNTEAFF. This sequence joins TRBV29-1 and TRBJ1-1; D remains unclear. Per the germline V gene, CDR1 is SQVTM and CDR2 is ANQGSEA. The V and J ends lost 4 bases and 0 bases respectively, with 9 bases between them. This CDR3 has 13 amino acids. Based on the CDR3 plus reference TRBV29-1 and TRBJ1-1, the full variable domain is SAVISQKPSRDICQRGTSLTIQCQVDSQVTMMFWYRQQPGQSLTLIATANQGSEATYESGFVIDKFPISRPNLTFSTLTVSNMSPEDSSIYLCSVVRFMNTEAFFGQGTRLTVV.